This T cell receptor (beta chain) was obtained from a study of blood T cell repertoires in COVID-19. The overall study: In each case, the material was cDNA or gDNA derived from T cells, B-cell-depleted T cells, or PBMCs.

Authors' data handling: Amplifying reference gene primers gave estimates of nucleated cell counts. The method was immunoSEQ multiplex PCR; TCRdb's version includes in-frame clones alone and lacks a portion of them. Clonal size and the V and J genes are those of that table, whereas D and trimming came from the DNA. The repertoire consists of around 58,000 clones, with 85% to 90% occurring once and the leading ten covering about a tenth. Germline V gene data show CDR1 as SNHLY and CDR2 as FYNNEI. With 7 bases clipped from V and 2 bases from J, the junction kept 8 bases outside the gene matches. This CDR3 has 16 amino acids. Donors were grouped by their self-reported clinical history.

The specimen sequenced was PBMCs or T cells enriched from blood (not recorded which). V usage is TRBV2 and J usage is TRBJ2-7, with 13 bases identical to TRBD2. This clonotype was sampled from a woman aged 40 to 55 who had recovered from COVID-19. In nucleotides, the CDR3 is TGTGCCAGCACCCCTCTCACTAGCGGGGGGGCCTACGAGCAGTACTTC. It is translated as CASTPLTSGGAYEQYF.